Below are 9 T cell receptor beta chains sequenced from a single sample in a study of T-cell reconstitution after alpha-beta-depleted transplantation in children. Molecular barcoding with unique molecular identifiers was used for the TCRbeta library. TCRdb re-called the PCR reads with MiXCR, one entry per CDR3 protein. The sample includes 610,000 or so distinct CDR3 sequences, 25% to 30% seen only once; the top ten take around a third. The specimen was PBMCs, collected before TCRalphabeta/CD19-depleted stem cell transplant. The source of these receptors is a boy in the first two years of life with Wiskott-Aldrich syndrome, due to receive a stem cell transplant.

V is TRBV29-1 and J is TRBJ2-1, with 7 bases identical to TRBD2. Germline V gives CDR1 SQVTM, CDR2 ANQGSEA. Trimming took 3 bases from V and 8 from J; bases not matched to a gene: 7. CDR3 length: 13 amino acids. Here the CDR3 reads CSVDSGLVYEQFF. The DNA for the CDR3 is TGCAGCGTTGACTCCGGACTAGTATATGAGCAGTTCTTC.

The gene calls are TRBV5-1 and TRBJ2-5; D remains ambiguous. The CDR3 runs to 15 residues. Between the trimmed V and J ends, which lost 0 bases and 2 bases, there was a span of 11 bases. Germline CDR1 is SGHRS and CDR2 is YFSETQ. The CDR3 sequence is CASSLEQYRQETQYF. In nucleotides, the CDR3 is TGCGCCAGCAGCTTGGAACAGTACCGACAAGAGACCCAGTACTTC.

The CDR3 DNA follows: TGTGCCACCAGTGACACAAGCCCGAACACCGGGGAGCTGTTTTTT. Amino acids: CATSDTSPNTGELFF. The chain recombines TRBV24-1 with TRBJ2-2; D is unresolved. Trimming removed 4 bases at V and 0 bases at J, with 8 bases between. The germline CDR1 and CDR2 sequences are KGHDR and SFDVKD. CDR3 size: 15 residues.

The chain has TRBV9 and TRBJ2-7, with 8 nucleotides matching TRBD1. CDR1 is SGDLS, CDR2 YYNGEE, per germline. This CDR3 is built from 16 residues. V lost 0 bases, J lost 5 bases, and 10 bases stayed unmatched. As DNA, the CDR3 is TGTGCCAGCAGCGTAGCTGAGAGGACAGGGTCGCACGAGCAGTACTTC. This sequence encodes CASSVAERTGSHEQYF.

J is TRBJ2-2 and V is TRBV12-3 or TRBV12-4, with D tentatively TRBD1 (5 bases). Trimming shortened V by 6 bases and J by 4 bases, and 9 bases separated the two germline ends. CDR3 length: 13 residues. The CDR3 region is CASRIQATGELFF. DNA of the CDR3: TGTGCCAGCAGAATACAGGCCACCGGGGAGCTGTTTTTT.

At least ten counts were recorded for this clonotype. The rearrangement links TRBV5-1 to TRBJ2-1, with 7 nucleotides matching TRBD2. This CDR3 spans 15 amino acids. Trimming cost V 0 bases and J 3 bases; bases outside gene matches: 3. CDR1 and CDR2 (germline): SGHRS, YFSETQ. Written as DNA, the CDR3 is TGCGCCAGCAGCTTGGTGACTAGCAGCTACAATGAGCAGTTCTTC. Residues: CASSLVTSSYNEQFF.

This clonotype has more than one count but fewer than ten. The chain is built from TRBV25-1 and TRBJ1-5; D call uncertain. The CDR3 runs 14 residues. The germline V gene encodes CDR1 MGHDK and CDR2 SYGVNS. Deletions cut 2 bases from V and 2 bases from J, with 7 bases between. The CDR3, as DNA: TGTGCCAGCAGTGAAGCGTCCGGCAATCAGCCCCAGCATTTT. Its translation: CASSEASGNQPQHF.

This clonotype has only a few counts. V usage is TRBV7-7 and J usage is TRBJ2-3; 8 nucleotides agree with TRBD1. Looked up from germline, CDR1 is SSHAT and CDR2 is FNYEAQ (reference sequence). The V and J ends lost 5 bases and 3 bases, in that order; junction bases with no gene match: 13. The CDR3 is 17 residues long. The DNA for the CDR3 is TGTGCCAGCAGCCCCCTCCCCGACAGGGGACGTACAGATACGCAGTATTTT. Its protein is CASSPLPDRGRTDTQYF.

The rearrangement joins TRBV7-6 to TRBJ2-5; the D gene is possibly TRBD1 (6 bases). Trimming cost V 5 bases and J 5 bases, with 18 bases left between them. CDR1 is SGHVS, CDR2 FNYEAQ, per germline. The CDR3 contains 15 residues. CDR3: CASSARQVQGETQYF. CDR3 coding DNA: TGTGCCAGCAGCGCGCGACAGGTCCAGGGGGAGACCCAGTACTTC.